This T cell receptor (beta chain) was sequenced for a study of blood T cell repertoires in COVID-19. About the study: PBMCs, B-cell-depleted T cells, or T cells were the source of the cDNA or gDNA that made up the material.

Living in 24 US areas, the participants were between roughly 18 and 90 years of age. Cohorts were assigned according to the clinical history that participants reported. Donors of Cohort 3 who recovered were those that had two negative PCRs, clearance, or symptom resolution. Data came from immunoSEQ multiplex PCR; TCRdb stores just in-frame clones and leaves some out. The sample contains about 270,000 clones, around nine tenths of which appear only once. This TCR was recovered from a woman between 18 and 29 years old who had recovered from COVID-19. Sequenced input: PBMCs or T cells enriched from blood (not recorded which).

CDR3 amino acids: CASSLGASGGALPDTQYF. The CDR3 nucleotides are TGTGCCAGCAGCTTAGGGGCTAGCGGGGGGGCCCTTCCAGATACGCAGTATTTT. This chain links TRBV7-6 with TRBJ2-3; TRBD2 aligns across 12 bases. Germline-derived CDR1 and CDR2 are SGHVS and FNYEAQ. CDR3 length: 18 amino acids. Losses at the gene ends were 1 base for V and 4 bases for J; bases not matched to a gene: 9. Drawing the rest from reference TRBV7-6 and TRBJ2-3, the complete variable domain is GAGVSQSPRYKVTKRGQDVALRCDPISGHVSLYWYRQALGQGPEFLTYFNYEAQQDKSGLPNDRFSAERPEGSISTLTIQRTEQRDSAMYRCASSLGASGGALPDTQYFGPGTRLTVL.